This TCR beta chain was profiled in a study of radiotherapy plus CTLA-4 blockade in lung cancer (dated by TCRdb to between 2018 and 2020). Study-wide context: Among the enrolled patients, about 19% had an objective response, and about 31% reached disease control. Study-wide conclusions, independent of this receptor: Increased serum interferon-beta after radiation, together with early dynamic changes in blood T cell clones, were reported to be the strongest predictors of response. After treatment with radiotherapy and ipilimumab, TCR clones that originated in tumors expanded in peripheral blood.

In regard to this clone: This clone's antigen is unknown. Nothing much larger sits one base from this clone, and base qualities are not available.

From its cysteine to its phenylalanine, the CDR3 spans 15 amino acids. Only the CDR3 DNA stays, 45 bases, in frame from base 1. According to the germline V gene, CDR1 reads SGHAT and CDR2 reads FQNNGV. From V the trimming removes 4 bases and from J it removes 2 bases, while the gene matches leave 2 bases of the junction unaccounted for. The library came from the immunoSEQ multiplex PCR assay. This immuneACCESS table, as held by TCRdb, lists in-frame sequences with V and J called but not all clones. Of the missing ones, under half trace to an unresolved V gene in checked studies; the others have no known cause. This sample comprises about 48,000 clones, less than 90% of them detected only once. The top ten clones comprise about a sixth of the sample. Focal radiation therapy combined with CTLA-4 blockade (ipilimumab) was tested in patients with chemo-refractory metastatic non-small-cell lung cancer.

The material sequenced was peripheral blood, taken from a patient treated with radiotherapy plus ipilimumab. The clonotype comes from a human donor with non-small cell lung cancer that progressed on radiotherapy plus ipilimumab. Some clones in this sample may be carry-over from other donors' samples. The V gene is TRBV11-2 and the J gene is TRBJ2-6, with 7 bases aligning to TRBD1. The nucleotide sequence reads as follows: TGTGCCAGCAGCTGGACAGGTCCTGGGGCCAACGTCCTGACTTTC. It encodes CASSWTGPGANVLTF.